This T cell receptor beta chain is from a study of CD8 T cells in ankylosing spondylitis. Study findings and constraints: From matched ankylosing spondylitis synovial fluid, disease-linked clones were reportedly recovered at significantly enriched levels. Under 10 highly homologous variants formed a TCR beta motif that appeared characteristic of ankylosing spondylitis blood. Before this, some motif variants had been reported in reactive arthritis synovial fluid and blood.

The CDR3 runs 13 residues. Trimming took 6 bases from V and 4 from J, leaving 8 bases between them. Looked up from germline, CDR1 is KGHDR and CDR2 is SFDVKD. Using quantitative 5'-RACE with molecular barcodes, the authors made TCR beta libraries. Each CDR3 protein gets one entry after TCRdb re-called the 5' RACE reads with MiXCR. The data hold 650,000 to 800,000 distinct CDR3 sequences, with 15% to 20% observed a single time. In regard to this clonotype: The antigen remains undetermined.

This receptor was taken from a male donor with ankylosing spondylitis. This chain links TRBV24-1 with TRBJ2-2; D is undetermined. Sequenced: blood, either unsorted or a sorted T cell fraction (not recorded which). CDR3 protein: CATSSVLTGELFF. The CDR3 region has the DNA TGTGCCACCAGTTCCGTACTCACCGGGGAGCTGTTTTTT.